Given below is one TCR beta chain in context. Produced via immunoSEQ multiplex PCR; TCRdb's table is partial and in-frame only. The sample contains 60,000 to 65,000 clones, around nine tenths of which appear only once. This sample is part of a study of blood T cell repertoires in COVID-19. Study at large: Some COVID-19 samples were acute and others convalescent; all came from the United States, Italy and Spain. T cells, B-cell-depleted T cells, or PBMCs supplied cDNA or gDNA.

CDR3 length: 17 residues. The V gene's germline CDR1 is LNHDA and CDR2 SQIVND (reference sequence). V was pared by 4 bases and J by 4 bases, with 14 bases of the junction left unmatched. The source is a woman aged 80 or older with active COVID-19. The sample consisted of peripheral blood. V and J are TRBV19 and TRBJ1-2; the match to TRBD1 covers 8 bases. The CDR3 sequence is CASSRVPGQVPRYGYTF. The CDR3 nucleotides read TGTGCCAGTAGTAGGGTCCCGGGACAGGTACCTCGCTATGGCTACACCTTC.